This T cell receptor (beta chain) was recorded in a study of shared clonotypes between healthy human individuals. The assay was immunoSEQ multiplex PCR, and TCRdb's table has in-frame clones only and misses some. Among about 2.3 million clones listed, just over 90% were seen once. Study-wide results and caveats: Clonotypes shared by all four donors outscored non-shared clonotypes in generation probability. Several donors had 5% to 6% of their naive CD4 clonotypes in common.

V lost 6 bases, J lost 2 bases, and 5 bases stayed unmatched. The CDR3 has 15 amino acids. Concerning this clone itself: Its antigen is undetermined.

Specimen: naive CD4+ T cells from PBMCs. Subset given: CD45RA+ positively selected. This chain connects TRBV23-1 to TRBJ1-2; 11 bases map to TRBD1. TRBV23-1 belongs to the ORF category, with a function that is uncertain. The receptor comes from a man younger than 30 in good health. Some clones in this sample may be carry-over from other donors' samples. Here the CDR3 reads CASSLGQGANYGYTF. CDR3 DNA: TGCGCCAGCAGCCTTGGACAGGGGGCCAACTATGGCTACACCTTC.